Each of the 8 T cell receptor beta chains below was sequenced from the same sample in a study of T cells in Graves' hyperthyroidism and ophthalmopathy (dated by TCRdb to 2018 to 2020). Libraries were built with multiplex PCR. TCRdb records Illumina HiSeq 2000 as the sequencer. Amplification of TCR beta CDR3 regions was carried out from RNA transcripts. The TCR CDR3 was subjected to a first round of RT-PCR using the HTBI primer set and the Qiagen OneStep RT-PCR kit. TCRdb reprocessing: public reads trimmed at Q25 with fastp, clones called with MiXCR, in-frame beta chains kept. Each entry is one CDR3 protein sequence, shown with its most common DNA and genes. The sample includes 400,000 to 600,000 distinct CDR3 sequences, with around 15% observed a single time. The top ten clonotypes cover 25% to 30% of the sample. Sequencing was performed on blood. The source is a young woman with Graves' ophthalmopathy.

This clonotype came up many times. V is TRBV2 and J is TRBJ2-5, with 16 bases lining up with TRBD2. This CDR3 spans 17 amino acids. J lost 5 bases, V lost 3 bases, and 6 bases had no gene match. CDR1 is SNHLY, CDR2 FYNNEI, per germline. CDR3 protein: CASSDGTSGRARETQYF. CDR3 sequence (DNA): TGTGCCAGCAGTGACGGGACTAGCGGGAGGGCCAGGGAGACCCAGTACTTC.

The table lists this clonotype with many counts. The V call is TRBV18, the J call TRBJ2-1, with 11 bases lining up with TRBD2. This CDR3 has 15 residues. V was clipped by 3 bases and J by 8 bases; unmatched bases: 6. In germline, CDR1 is KGHSH, CDR2 LQKENI. CDR3: CASSPGLAVRDEQFF. DNA for the CDR3: TGTGCCAGCTCACCGGGACTAGCGGTTAGGGATGAGCAGTTCTTC. Together with reference TRBV18 and TRBJ2-1, the CDR3 gives the full variable domain: NAGVMQNPRHLVRRRGQEARLRCSPMKGHSHVYWYRQLPEEGLKFMVYLQKENIIDESGMPKERFSAEFPKEGPSILRIQQVVRGDSAAYFCASSPGLAVRDEQFFGPGTRLTVL.

This clonotype was counted between two and nine times. The chain has TRBV10-3 and TRBJ2-1; 9 nucleotides agree with TRBD2. The germline gives CDR1 ENHRY, CDR2 SYGVKD. With V trimmed by 0 bases and J by 11 bases, 8 bases remained unmatched. This CDR3 region has 15 residues. The chain's CDR3 is CAISESTSGKMKQFF. The CDR3 DNA reads TGTGCCATCAGTGAGTCGACTAGCGGAAAAATGAAGCAGTTCTTC.

This clonotype was picked up many times. The chain is built from TRBV20-1 and TRBJ2-4, with D possibly matching TRBD2 (5 bases). Trimming pared 5 bases from V and 4 bases from J, leaving 18 bases between. The CDR3 is 15 residues long. Germline CDR1 is DFQATT and CDR2 is SNEGSKA (reference sequence). The CDR3 coding sequence is TGCAGTGCTCATCCCGCCGACTACCCTAAAAACATTCAGTACTTC. It encodes CSAHPADYPKNIQYF.

This clonotype was observed a few times. The V and J genes are TRBV14 and TRBJ2-1; unclear D gene. V was trimmed by 1 base and J by 2 bases, leaving 15 bases between them. The CDR3 contains 17 residues. Germline assignment: CDR1 SGHDN and CDR2 FVKESK. Here the CDR3 reads CASSQVLDWAAYNEQFF. The CDR3 DNA sequence: TGTGCCAGCAGCCAAGTCTTAGACTGGGCGGCCTACAATGAGCAGTTCTTC.

In its sample, this clonotype was seen many times. Here the CDR3 reads CASKMTGGFYEQYF. The DNA for the CDR3 is TGCGCCAGCAAAATGACAGGGGGTTTTTACGAGCAGTACTTC. This chain uses TRBV5-1 with TRBJ2-7, with 9 bases lining up with TRBD1. J gave up 4 bases and V 6 bases, and 8 bases lay outside the gene matches. The CDR3 covers 14 residues. Per germline, CDR1 SGHRS and CDR2 YFSETQ.

This clonotype has a handful of counts. This may come from a read error, since a much larger clone is one base off. The DNA is omitted, as the CDR3 cannot be located on it reliably, and the CDR3 follows TCRdb's listing. The chain employs TRBV30 and TRBJ2-2; no check of the table's D call, TRBD2, against the DNA was made. 11 amino acids form the CDR3, both terminal residues included. Per germline, CDR1 GTSNPN and CDR2 SVGIG (reference sequence). CDR3 sequence reads: CAWGVGPGALF.

V gene TRBV7-8 combines with J gene TRBJ2-3; D is unresolved. Germline CDR1 reads SGHVS; CDR2 reads FQNEAQ. The CDR3 covers 14 residues. V lost 6 bases, J lost 2 bases, and 12 bases lay in between. The CDR3 sequence: CASSPRKVTDTQYF. The DNA of the CDR3 is TGTGCCAGCAGTCCCCGGAAAGTCACAGATACGCAGTATTTT.